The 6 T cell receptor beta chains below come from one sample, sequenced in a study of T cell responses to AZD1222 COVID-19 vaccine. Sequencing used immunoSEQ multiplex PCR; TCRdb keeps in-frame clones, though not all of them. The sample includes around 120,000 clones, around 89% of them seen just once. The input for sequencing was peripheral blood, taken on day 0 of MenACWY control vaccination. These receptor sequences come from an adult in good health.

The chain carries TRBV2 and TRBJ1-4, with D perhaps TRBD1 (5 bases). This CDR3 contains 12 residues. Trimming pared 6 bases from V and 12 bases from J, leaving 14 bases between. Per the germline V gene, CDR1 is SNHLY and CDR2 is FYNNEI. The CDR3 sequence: CASREGTPQLFF. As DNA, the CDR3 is TGTGCCAGCAGAGAGGGGACGCCGCAACTGTTTTTT.

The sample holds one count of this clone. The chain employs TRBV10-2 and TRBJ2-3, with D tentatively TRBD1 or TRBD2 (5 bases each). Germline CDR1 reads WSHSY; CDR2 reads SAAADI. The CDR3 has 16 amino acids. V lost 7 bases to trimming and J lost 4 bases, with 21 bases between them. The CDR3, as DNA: TGCGCCAGCACTGACGGAAGTGGGGGAGAGGCAGATACGCAGTATTTT. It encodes CASTDGSGGEADTQYF.

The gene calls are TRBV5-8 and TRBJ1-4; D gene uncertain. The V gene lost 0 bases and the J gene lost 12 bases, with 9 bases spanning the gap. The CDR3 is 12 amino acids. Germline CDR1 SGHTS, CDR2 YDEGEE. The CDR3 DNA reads TGTGCCAGCAGCTTGGCTGGTTGGGAACTGTTTTTT. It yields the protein CASSLAGWELFF.

The CDR3 region has the DNA TGTGCCTGGAAAGGACAGGGGGCTTCTGAAAAACTGTTTTTT. This encodes CAWKGQGASEKLFF. The chain uses TRBV30 and TRBJ1-4; 11 positions agree with TRBD1. From germline, CDR1 is GTSNPN and CDR2 SVGIG (reference sequence). The V and J ends lost 4 bases and 7 bases, in that order; junction bases with no gene match: 5. The CDR3 is 14 residues long.

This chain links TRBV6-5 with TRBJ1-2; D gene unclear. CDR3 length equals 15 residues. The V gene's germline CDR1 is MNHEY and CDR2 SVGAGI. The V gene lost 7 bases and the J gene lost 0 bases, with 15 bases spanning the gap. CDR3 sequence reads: CASTRKPSSNYGYTF. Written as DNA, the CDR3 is TGTGCCAGCACCCGGAAACCCTCATCTAACTATGGCTACACCTTC.

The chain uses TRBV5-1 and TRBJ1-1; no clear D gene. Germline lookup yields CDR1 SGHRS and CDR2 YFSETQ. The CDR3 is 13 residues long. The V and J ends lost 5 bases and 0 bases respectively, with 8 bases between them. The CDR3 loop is CASRVQLNTEAFF. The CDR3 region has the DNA TGCGCCAGCAGGGTACAGCTGAACACTGAAGCTTTCTTT.